This TCR beta chain was obtained from a study of PD-1 blockade in classical Hodgkin lymphoma. The time point: cycle 4 day 1 (C4D1), after 6 weeks of nivolumab. Every patient experienced relapse after autologous stem cell transplantation, and brentuximab vedotin exposure varied. Sequenced by immunoSEQ multiplex PCR; TCRdb stores in-frame clones only, minus some. The sample has about 31,000 clones, approximately 80% seen once. The germline gives CDR1 SGHNT, CDR2 YYREEE (reference sequence). Unmatched junction bases numbered 9, after V lost 4 bases and J lost 1 base. This CDR3 spans 17 amino acids. The V call is TRBV5-4, the J call TRBJ2-3; 10 positions agree with TRBD2. The sample was peripheral blood mononuclear cells (PBMCs), taken before the fourth cycle of nivolumab. The receptor comes from a human donor with classical Hodgkin lymphoma. In DNA form, the CDR3 reads TGTGCCAGCAGCGGAGGTACCGGGACTAGCGGCACAGATACGCAGTATTTT. Translation: CASSGGTGTSGTDTQYF.